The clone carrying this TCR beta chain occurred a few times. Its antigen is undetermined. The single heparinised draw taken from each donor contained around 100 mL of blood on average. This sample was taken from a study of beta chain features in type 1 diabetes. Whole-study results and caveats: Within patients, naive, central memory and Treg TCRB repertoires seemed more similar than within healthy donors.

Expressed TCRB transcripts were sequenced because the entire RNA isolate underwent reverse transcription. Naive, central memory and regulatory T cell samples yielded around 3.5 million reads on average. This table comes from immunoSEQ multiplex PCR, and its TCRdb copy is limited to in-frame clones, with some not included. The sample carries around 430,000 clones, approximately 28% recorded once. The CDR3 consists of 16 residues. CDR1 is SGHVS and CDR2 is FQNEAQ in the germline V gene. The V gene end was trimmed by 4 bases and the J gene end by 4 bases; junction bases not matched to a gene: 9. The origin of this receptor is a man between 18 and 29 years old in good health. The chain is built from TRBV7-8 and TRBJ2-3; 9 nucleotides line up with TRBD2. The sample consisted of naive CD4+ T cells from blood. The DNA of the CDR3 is TGTGCCAGCAGCTCAATTAGGGCGGGAGGGTCAGATACGCAGTATTTT. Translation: CASSSIRAGGSDTQYF.